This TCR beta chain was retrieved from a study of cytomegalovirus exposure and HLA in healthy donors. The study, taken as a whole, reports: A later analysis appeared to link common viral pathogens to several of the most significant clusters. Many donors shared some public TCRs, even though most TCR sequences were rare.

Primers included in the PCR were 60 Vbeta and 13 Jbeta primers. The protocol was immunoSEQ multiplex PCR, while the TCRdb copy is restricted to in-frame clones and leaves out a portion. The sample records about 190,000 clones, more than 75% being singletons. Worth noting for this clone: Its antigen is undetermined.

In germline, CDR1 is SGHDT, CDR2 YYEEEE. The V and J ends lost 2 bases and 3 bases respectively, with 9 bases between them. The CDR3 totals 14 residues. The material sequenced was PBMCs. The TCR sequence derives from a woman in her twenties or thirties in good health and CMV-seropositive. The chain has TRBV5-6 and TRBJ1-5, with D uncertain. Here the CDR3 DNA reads TGTGCCAGCAGCTTTTCGGGGTACAATCAGCCCCAGCATTTT. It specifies CASSFSGYNQPQHF. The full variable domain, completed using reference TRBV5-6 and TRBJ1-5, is DAGVTQSPTHLIKTRGQQVTLRCSPKSGHDTVSWYQQALGQGPQFIFQYYEEEERQRGNFPDRFSGHQFPNYSSELNVNALLLGDSALYLCASSFSGYNQPQHFGDGTRLSIL.